The 18 T cell receptor beta chains below come from one sample, sequenced in a study of T-cell reconstitution after alpha-beta-depleted transplantation in children. Unique molecular identifiers were built into the TCRbeta library. TCRdb ran MiXCR on the PCR reads and lists one entry per CDR3 protein. Of 500,000 or so distinct CDR3 sequences detected, roughly an eighth appear once; the ten largest clones hold 14%. The sample here was PBMCs, mostly from graft donor cells, taken 180 days after TCRalphabeta/CD19-depleted stem cell transplant. These receptors were taken from a female patient aged 2 to 10 who had a stem cell transplant for aplastic anemia, so the T cells may come from the graft donor.

The V call is TRBV7-2, the J call TRBJ1-6, with a weak D call TRBD1 (5 bases). Trimming removed 1 base from V and 7 bases from J, with 8 bases in between. CDR1 and CDR2 (germline): SGHTA, FQGNSA. This CDR3 contains 14 residues. CDR3 protein: CASSLGQKNSPLHF. DNA for the CDR3: TGTGCCAGCAGCTTAGGACAGAAGAATTCACCCCTCCACTTT.

Ten or more counts support this clonotype. This sequence joins TRBV30 and TRBJ1-5, with 7 bases identical to TRBD1. J gave up 3 bases and V 4 bases, and 9 bases lay outside the gene matches. Germline V CDR1 and CDR2: GTSNPN, SVGIG (reference sequence). This CDR3 contains 15 residues. The CDR3 reads CAWTAGQGDNQPQHF. The CDR3 coding sequence is TGTGCCTGGACCGCAGGGCAGGGGGACAATCAGCCCCAGCATTTT. Full variable domain (remainder filled in from reference TRBV30 and TRBJ1-5): SQTIHQWPATLVQPVGSPLSLECTVEGTSNPNLYWYRQAAGRGLQLLFYSVGIGQISSEVPQNLSASRPQDRQFILSSKKLLLSDSGFYLCAWTAGQGDNQPQHFGDGTRLSIL.

V is TRBV4-2 and J is TRBJ2-7; D is ambiguous. The germline V gene has CDR1 LGHNA and CDR2 YNFKEQ. The CDR3 consists of 14 residues. Trimming shortened V by 2 bases and J by 3 bases, and 11 bases separated the two germline ends. Here the CDR3 DNA reads TGTGCCAGCAGCCAACCGGACGGTAGCTACGAGCAGTACTTC. This encodes CASSQPDGSYEQYF.

The V gene is TRBV7-2, the J gene TRBJ2-3; D is ambiguous. Germline-derived CDR1 and CDR2 are SGHTA and FQGNSA. This CDR3 region has 13 residues. Trimming shortened V by 3 bases and J by 4 bases, and 8 bases separated the two germline ends. DNA of the CDR3: TGTGCCAGCAGCTTTGGGTGGGCAGATACGCAGTATTTT. It specifies CASSFGWADTQYF.

CDR3 amino acids: CSARLIAGGFETQYF. CDR3 DNA sequence: TGCAGTGCTAGACTGATAGCGGGAGGTTTCGAGACCCAGTACTTC. This chain joins TRBV20-1 and TRBJ2-5; 10 bases fit TRBD2. The J segment lost 5 bases and the V segment lost 2 bases, leaving 8 bases of the junction unmatched. This CDR3 is 15 amino acids long. Germline CDR1 is DFQATT and CDR2 is SNEGSKA (reference sequence).

The CDR3 coding sequence is TGTGCCAGCAGCCACCCGTTAGAATATAGCTCCTACGAGCAGTACTTC. Translating it yields CASSHPLEYSSYEQYF. This chain connects TRBV7-9 to TRBJ2-7; D gene unclear. This CDR3 comprises 16 residues. Germline V gene sequence: CDR1 SEHNR, CDR2 FQNEAQ (reference sequence). The V gene lost 5 bases and the J gene lost 0 bases, with 17 bases spanning the gap.

The chain couples TRBV5-5 to TRBJ1-2; TRBD1 matches 7 bases. The CDR3 spans 18 residues. The germline V gene encodes CDR1 SGHKS and CDR2 YYEKEE (reference sequence). V lost 2 bases, J lost 5 bases, and 18 bases stayed unmatched. In DNA, the CDR3 is TGTGCCAGCAGCTTTCCGGACAGGAGAGGAGGGGACCGGTATGGCTACACCTTC. It specifies CASSFPDRRGGDRYGYTF.

This clonotype was found a few times. The chain combines TRBV7-8 with TRBJ2-6; 7 positions agree with TRBD1. CDR3 length: 19 residues. Per germline, CDR1 SGHVS and CDR2 FQNEAQ. V dropped 5 bases and J dropped 1; count of bases not matched to a gene: 14. CDR3 residues: CASSPFGQALDSGANVLTF. The DNA of the CDR3 is TGTGCCAGCAGCCCCTTCGGACAGGCTCTGGATTCTGGGGCCAACGTCCTGACTTTC.

In its sample, this clonotype was seen a few times. The V gene is TRBV12-3 or TRBV12-4, the J gene TRBJ2-1, with D uncertain. The ends were cut back, 6 bases at V and 9 bases at J, with 15 bases in the middle. The CDR3 is 13 residues long. In DNA, the CDR3 is TGTGCCAGCAGCTTCTCCACATGGGGTGAGCAGTTCTTC. It yields the protein CASSFSTWGEQFF.

This chain joins TRBV28 and TRBJ2-5, with 12 positions matching TRBD2. Looked up from germline, CDR1 is MDHEN and CDR2 is SYDVKM. The CDR3 spans 16 residues. V lost 6 bases to trimming and J lost 3 bases; unmatched junction nucleotides: 8. The CDR3 sequence is CASSYIGLAGKETQYF. The CDR3 region has the DNA TGTGCCAGCAGCTACATTGGACTAGCGGGAAAAGAGACCCAGTACTTC.

This clonotype has a count of ten or more. The V gene is TRBV28, the J gene TRBJ1-1, with D perhaps TRBD1 (6 bases). CDR1 is MDHEN, CDR2 SYDVKM, per germline. The CDR3 runs to 14 residues. Trimming took off 7 bases at V and 0 bases at J, with 12 bases between the two ends. The CDR3 loop is CASTIGQLNTEAFF. DNA of the CDR3: TGTGCCAGCACCATCGGACAGTTGAACACTGAAGCTTTCTTT.

V is TRBV6-5 and J is TRBJ2-3, with TRBD2 identical over 9 bases. The J segment lost 5 bases and the V segment lost 2 bases, leaving 11 bases of the junction unmatched. Germline V gene lookup returns CDR1 MNHEY and CDR2 SVGAGI. There are 17 residues in the CDR3. The CDR3 loop reads CASSYAPPPSGVDTQYF. The CDR3, as DNA: TGTGCCAGCAGTTACGCCCCTCCTCCTAGCGGGGTAGATACGCAGTATTTT.

Ten or more counts support this clonotype. The rearrangement uses TRBV5-1 and TRBJ2-5; tentative D call: TRBD2 (6 bases). The CDR3 has 15 amino acids. With 4 bases removed from V and 3 bases from J, the gap between germline ends came to 16 bases. CDR1 and CDR2 (germline): SGHRS, YFSETQ. In DNA, the CDR3 is TGCGCCAGCAGCGAGGGAACTACTAGCAAAGAGACCCAGTACTTC. This encodes CASSEGTTSKETQYF.

The CDR3 bases are TGCAGTGCTATAGGCAGCTGGACTAGCGGGAGTACCTACGAGCAGTACTTC. It encodes CSAIGSWTSGSTYEQYF. The chain has TRBV20-1 and TRBJ2-7, with 13 positions matching TRBD2. Losses at the gene ends were 4 bases for V and 2 bases for J; bases not matched to a gene: 11. This CDR3 spans 17 amino acids. Germline lookup yields CDR1 DFQATT and CDR2 SNEGSKA (reference sequence).

The gene calls are TRBV4-3 and TRBJ2-7, with TRBD2 identical over 9 bases. The CDR3 has 16 amino acids. Germline V gene sequence: CDR1 LGHNA, CDR2 YSLEER. The V and J ends lost 0 bases and 2 bases, in that order; junction bases with no gene match: 5. The CDR3 sequence: CASSQDVTSGTYEQYF. The CDR3 nucleotides read TGCGCCAGCAGCCAAGATGTGACTAGCGGAACCTACGAGCAGTACTTC.

This clonotype was recorded many times. The rearrangement joins TRBV28 to TRBJ2-3, with D uncertain. The CDR3 is 14 residues long. Germline V gene sequence: CDR1 MDHEN, CDR2 SYDVKM. V gave up 6 bases and J gave up 5 bases, with 15 bases separating them. The CDR3 spells CASSQPRLRDTQYF. The CDR3 coding sequence is TGTGCCAGCAGCCAACCGCGTTTGCGAGATACGCAGTATTTT.

In its sample, this clonotype was seen once. The gene calls are TRBV20-1 and TRBJ1-4; no reliable D call. Trimming pared 3 bases from V and 4 bases from J, leaving 6 bases between. Germline assignment: CDR1 DFQATT and CDR2 SNEGSKA (reference sequence). The CDR3 loop spans 12 amino acids. CDR3 nucleotide sequence: TGCAGTGCTAGCACAGTTAATGAAAAACTGTTTTTT. Protein sequence: CSASTVNEKLFF.

This clonotype has at least ten counts. The V gene is TRBV7-8, the J gene TRBJ2-5; D is unclear. Germline CDR1 is SGHVS and CDR2 is FQNEAQ. The CDR3 consists of 13 residues. V lost 5 bases to trimming and J lost 1 base, with 8 bases between them. The CDR3 DNA sequence: TGTGCCAGCAGCACTACGATCCAAGAGACCCAGTACTTC. It translates to CASSTTIQETQYF. The full variable domain, completed using reference TRBV7-8 and TRBJ2-5, is GAGVSQSPRYKVAKRGQDVALRCDPISGHVSLFWYQQALGQGPEFLTYFQNEAQLDKSGLPSDRFFAERPEGSVSTLKIQRTQQEDSAVYLCASSTTIQETQYFGPGTRLLVL.